A selection of T cell receptor beta chains follows, all from one sample in a study of cytomegalovirus exposure and HLA in healthy donors. Only in-frame clones appear in the TCRdb table, and some are missing; sequencing was by immunoSEQ multiplex PCR. The sample has about 200,000 clones, over 75% seen once. Material: PBMCs. Receptors originate from a boy under 10 years old in good health and CMV-seronegative. The CDR3 runs from the conserved cysteine through the conserved F or W. Each record gives: J gene, D gene, V gene, clone size, CDR3 DNA, CDR3 protein. A D gene is named only where the DNA matches it firmly. Some rows mark clone size as missing; the rest say once, few, many or name a class of expanded clone.

>TRBJ1-2|.|TRBV14|.
TGTGCCAGCAGCATGACAGCCTATCTACGGAATGGCTACACCTTC
CASSMTAYLRNGYTF
>TRBJ2-7|TRBD1|TRBV7-9|.
TGTGCCAGCAGCTCTCCGGACAGGGGAGGTTTGTACTTC
CASSSPDRGGLYF
>TRBJ2-5|TRBD2|TRBV5-1|.
TGCGCCAGCAGCTTTGGCGGGGGAGAGGCCCAGTACTTC
CASSFGGGEAQYF
>TRBJ1-1|.|TRBV7-2|.
TGTGCCAGCAGCCCCCTTGGGGGCTTCCGCGGTGAAGCTTTCTTT
CASSPLGGFRGEAFF
>TRBJ2-6|.|TRBV13|.
TGTGCCAGCAGCTTGCAGGACACTGGGGCCAACGTCCTGACTTTC
CASSLQDTGANVLTF
>TRBJ2-3|.|TRBV7-8|.
TGTGCCAGCAGCTTAGGGCTAGGCGGAGCAGATACGCAGTATTTT
CASSLGLGGADTQYF
>TRBJ2-5|.|TRBV4-1|.
TGCGCCAGCAGCCAAGGGGGAAGGGGCGCCCCCCAAGAGACCCAGTACTTC
CASSQGGRGAPQETQYF
>TRBJ2-1|.|TRBV5-1|.
TGCGCCAGCAGCCACGACCGTCGGGATGGGCAGTTCTTC
CASSHDRRDGQFF
>TRBJ2-1|.|TRBV29-1|few
TGCAGCGTTGTTGGGGCAGGGTTAGGTGAGCAGTTCTTC
CSVVGAGLGEQFF
>TRBJ1-1|TRBD1|TRBV13|.
TGTGCCAGCAGCAACTTTCAGGGGGACGGGGCCAAGATGAACACTGAAGCTTTCTTT
CASSNFQGDGAKMNTEAFF
>TRBJ2-5|TRBD2|TRBV9|.
TGTGCCAGCAGCCCTAGCGGGGGGGCTATAGAGACCCAGTACTTC
CASSPSGGAIETQYF
>TRBJ1-3|.|TRBV2|.
TGTGCCTCGAGCTCAACCGGGACAACCTCTGGAAACACCATATATTTT
CASSSTGTTSGNTIYF
>TRBJ1-5|TRBD1|TRBV27|.
TGTGCCAGCAGCCCGGACAGGGGGGGACATCAGCCCCAGCATTTT
CASSPDRGGHQPQHF
>TRBJ1-2|.|TRBV7-6|few
TGTGCCAGCAGCTCATGGGAGGGGAAGAACCCTTATGGCTACACCTTC
CASSSWEGKNPYGYTF